This T cell receptor (beta chain) was obtained from a study of identical twins. This clonotype has just a few counts. Its antigen is not identified. One entry per CDR3 protein, called by TCRdb with MiXCR from the 5' RACE reads. This sample has some 900,000 distinct CDR3 sequences; 9% to 15% occur once, and the top ten carry 1.5% to 2%. Study outcomes and limitations: Some out-of-frame alpha sequences were shared by twins, and these showed excess low generation probability. A lower insertion count was a feature of abundant cord blood beta clonotypes, with no such feature in memory repertoires.

The same data also contributed to another study, on yellow fever vaccine responses in identical twins.

This TCR was recovered from a woman aged 18 to 35 in good health. The sample consisted of PBMCs.

The CDR3 coding sequence is TGTGCCAGCAGCTTAGCGGGGAGTCTCTCTGGGGCCAACGTCCTGACTTTC. The encoded protein is CASSLAGSLSGANVLTF. The chain employs TRBV7-9 and TRBJ2-6; the D gene is possibly TRBD2 (5 bases). V was cut by 0 bases and J by 0 bases, with 9 bases left in between. CDR1 is SEHNR, CDR2 FQNEAQ, per germline (reference sequence). CDR3 length equals 17 residues.